This TCR beta chain was observed in a study of siplizumab effects on memory and regulatory T cells. V was cut by 2 bases and J by 0 bases, with 11 bases left in between. This CDR3 is built from 15 residues. Germline V lookup: CDR1 MDHEN, CDR2 SYDVKM. Method: immunoSEQ multiplex PCR; TCRdb's copy keeps in-frame clones and lacks some. Found here are around 100,000 clones, about 91% of them singletons; the top ten hold roughly 0.78%. The TCR sequence derives from a human donor in good health. The V and J genes are TRBV28 and TRBJ2-7; D might be TRBD2 (6 bases). Material: Tregs sorted from blood. The CDR3 nucleotides are TGTGCCAGCAGTTTAGGTTGGCGGGGCTCCTACGAGCAGTACTTC. Protein product: CASSLGWRGSYEQYF.